This T cell receptor (beta chain) stems from a study of cytomegalovirus exposure and HLA in healthy donors. As for the study in general: From HLA-typed donors, an early data release held 70 million to 100 million unique TCRs.

The primer mix had 60 Vbeta and 13 Jbeta primers. Some clones are missing from TCRdb's copy, which holds only in-frame ones; the method was immunoSEQ multiplex PCR. The data contain 200,000 to 250,000 clones, 60% to 80% of them singletons. Broader study findings: Specific recognition of CMV antigens was confirmed in vitro for three chains (all CMV-associated).

The germline V gene encodes CDR1 SNHLY and CDR2 FYNNEI. The length of the CDR3 is 14 residues. V shed 1 base and J shed 4 bases, with 10 bases lying between them. For this clone: Antigen: not known.

This receptor was obtained from a young man in good health and CMV-seronegative. The chain employs TRBV2 and TRBJ1-2; D may be TRBD1 (6 bases). The material sequenced was PBMCs. The CDR3 DNA sequence: TGTGCCAGCAGTGAAGAGGGAGGGGGCTATGGCTACACCTTC. Translation: CASSEEGGGYGYTF. Full variable domain (rest looked up from reference TRBV2 and TRBJ1-2): EPEVTQTPSHQVTQMGQEVILRCVPISNHLYFYWYRQILGQKVEFLVSFYNNEISEKSEIFDDQFSVERPDGSNFTLKIRSTKLEDSAMYFCASSEEGGGYGYTFGSGTRLTVV.